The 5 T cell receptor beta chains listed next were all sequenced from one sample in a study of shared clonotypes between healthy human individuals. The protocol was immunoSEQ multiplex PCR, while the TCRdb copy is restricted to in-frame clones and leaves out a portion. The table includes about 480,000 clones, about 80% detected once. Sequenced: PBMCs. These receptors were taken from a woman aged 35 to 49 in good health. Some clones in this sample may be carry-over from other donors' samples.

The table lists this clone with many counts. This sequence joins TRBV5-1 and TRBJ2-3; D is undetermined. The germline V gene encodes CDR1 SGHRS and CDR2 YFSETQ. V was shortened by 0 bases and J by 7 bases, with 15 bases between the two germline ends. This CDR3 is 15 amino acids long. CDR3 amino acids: CASSLDVGDFYTQYF. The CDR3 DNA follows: TGCGCCAGCAGCTTGGATGTTGGCGATTTTTATACGCAGTATTTT.

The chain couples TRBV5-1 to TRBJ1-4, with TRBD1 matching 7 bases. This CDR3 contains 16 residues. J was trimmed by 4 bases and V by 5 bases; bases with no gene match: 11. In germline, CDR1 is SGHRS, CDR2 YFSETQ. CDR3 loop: CASSSGAGTVNEKLFF. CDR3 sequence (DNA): TGCGCCAGCAGTTCGGGCGCCGGGACAGTTAATGAAAAACTGTTTTTT.

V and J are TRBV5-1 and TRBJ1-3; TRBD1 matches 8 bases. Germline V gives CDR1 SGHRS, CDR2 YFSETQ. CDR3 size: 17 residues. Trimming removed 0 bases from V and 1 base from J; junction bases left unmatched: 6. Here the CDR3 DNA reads TGCGCCAGCAGCTTGGCCCTCAGGGGGCTGTCTGGAAACACCATATATTTT. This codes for CASSLALRGLSGNTIYF.

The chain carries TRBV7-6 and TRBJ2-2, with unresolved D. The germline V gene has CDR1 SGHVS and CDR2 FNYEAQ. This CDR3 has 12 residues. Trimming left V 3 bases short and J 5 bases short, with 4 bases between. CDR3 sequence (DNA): TGTGCCAGCAGCTTTTTGACCGGGGAGCTGTTTTTT. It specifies CASSFLTGELFF.

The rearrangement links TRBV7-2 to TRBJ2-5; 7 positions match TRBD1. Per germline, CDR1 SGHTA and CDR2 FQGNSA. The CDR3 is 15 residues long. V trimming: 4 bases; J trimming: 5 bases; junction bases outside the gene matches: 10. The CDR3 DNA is TGTGCCAGCAGCTCAAGACAGGGTTGGGGGGAGACCCAGTACTTC. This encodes CASSSRQGWGETQYF.